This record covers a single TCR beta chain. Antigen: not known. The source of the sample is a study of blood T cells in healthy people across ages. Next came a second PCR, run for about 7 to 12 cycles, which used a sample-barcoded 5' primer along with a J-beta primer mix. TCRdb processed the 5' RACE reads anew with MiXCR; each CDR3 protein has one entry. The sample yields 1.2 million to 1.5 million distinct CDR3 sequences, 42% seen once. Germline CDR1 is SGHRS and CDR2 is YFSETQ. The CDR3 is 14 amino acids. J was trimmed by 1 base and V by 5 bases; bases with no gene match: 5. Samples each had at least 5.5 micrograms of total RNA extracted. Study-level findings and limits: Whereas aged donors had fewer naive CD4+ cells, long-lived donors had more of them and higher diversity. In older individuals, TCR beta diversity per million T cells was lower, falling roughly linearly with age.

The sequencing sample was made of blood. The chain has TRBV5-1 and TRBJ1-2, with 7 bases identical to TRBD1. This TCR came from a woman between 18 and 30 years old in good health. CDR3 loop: CASRPTGSNYGYTF. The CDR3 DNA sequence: TGCGCCAGCAGGCCGACAGGGAGTAACTATGGCTACACCTTC.